This record covers a single T cell receptor (beta chain). Data came from immunoSEQ multiplex PCR; TCRdb stores just in-frame clones and leaves some out. The sample has roughly 99,000 clones, approximately 90% seen once. This sample stems from a study of blood T cell repertoires in COVID-19. Whole-study context: Specimens from acute and convalescent COVID-19 originated in the United States, Italy and Spain. T cells, B-cell-depleted T cells, or PBMCs provided the cDNA or gDNA that served as material.

This CDR3 spans 14 amino acids. Trimming removed 4 bases from V and 5 bases from J; junction bases left unmatched: 7. In germline, CDR1 is MNHNY, CDR2 SVGAGI (reference sequence). Material: peripheral blood. This TCR was sampled from a man in his fifties with active or convalescent COVID-19. J is TRBJ2-5 and V is TRBV6-6; 7 bases are a match to TRBD1. The CDR3 DNA follows: TGTGCCAGCAGTTTTAACAGGGGAGTGGAGACCCAGTACTTC. Translated, it gives CASSFNRGVETQYF.